The 2 T cell receptor beta chains below come from one sample, sequenced in a study of cytomegalovirus exposure and HLA in healthy donors. Amplification used 60 Vbeta primers and 13 Jbeta primers. Produced via immunoSEQ multiplex PCR; TCRdb's table is partial and in-frame only. Of approximately 100,000 clones listed, around 73% are singletons. Sequencing was done on a sample of PBMCs. The receptor set was obtained from a female donor in good health and CMV-seronegative.

V is TRBV5-1 and J is TRBJ2-7; 7 nucleotides match TRBD2. Trimming cost V 0 bases and J 0 bases; bases outside gene matches: 3. The CDR3 loop spans 15 amino acids. Germline V lookup: CDR1 SGHRS, CDR2 YFSETQ. The CDR3 reads CASSLGGSTSYEQYF. DNA of the CDR3: TGCGCCAGCAGCTTGGGCGGGAGTACCTCCTACGAGCAGTACTTC.

The rearrangement links TRBV30 to TRBJ2-4; D is unresolved. With 3 bases removed from V and 1 base from J, the gap between germline ends came to 16 bases. CDR1 GTSNPN and CDR2 SVGIG come from the germline V gene (reference sequence). The CDR3 contains 16 residues. In DNA, the CDR3 is TGTGCCTGGAGCCCCCACAGTATGATGGCCAAAAACATTCAGTACTTC. It codes for CAWSPHSMMAKNIQYF. Based on the CDR3 plus reference TRBV30 and TRBJ2-4, the full variable domain is SQTIHQWPATLVQPVGSPLSLECTVEGTSNPNLYWYRQAAGRGLQLLFYSVGIGQISSEVPQNLSASRPQDRQFILSSKKLLLSDSGFYLCAWSPHSMMAKNIQYFGAGTRLSVL.